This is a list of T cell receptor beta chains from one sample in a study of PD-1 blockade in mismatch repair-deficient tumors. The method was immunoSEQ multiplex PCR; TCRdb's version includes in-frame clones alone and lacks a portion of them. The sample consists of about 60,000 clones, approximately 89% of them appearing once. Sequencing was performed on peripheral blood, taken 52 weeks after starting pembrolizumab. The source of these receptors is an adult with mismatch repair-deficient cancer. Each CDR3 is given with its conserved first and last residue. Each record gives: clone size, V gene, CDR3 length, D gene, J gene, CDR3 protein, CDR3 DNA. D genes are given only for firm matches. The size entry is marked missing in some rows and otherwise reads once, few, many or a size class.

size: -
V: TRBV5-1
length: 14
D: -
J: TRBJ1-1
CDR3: CASSLRDLGTEAFF
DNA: TGCGCCAGCAGCCTCAGGGATCTGGGCACTGAAGCTTTCTTT

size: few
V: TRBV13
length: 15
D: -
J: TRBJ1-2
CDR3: CASSVNGGKNYGYTF
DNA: TGTGCCAGCAGCGTAAACGGGGGGAAGAACTATGGCTACACCTTC

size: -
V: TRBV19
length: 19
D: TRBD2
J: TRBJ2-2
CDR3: CASSNSASGRLANTGELFF
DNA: TGTGCCAGTAGTAATAGCGCTAGCGGGAGACTCGCGAACACCGGGGAGCTGTTTTTT

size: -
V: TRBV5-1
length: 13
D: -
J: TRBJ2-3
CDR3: CASSGGSTDTQYF
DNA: TGCGCCAGCAGCGGGGGTAGCACAGATACGCAGTATTTT

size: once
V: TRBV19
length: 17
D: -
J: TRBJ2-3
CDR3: CASSIDSSVIFTDTQYF
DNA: TGTGCCAGTAGTATAGACTCGTCGGTCATCTTCACAGATACGCAGTATTTT

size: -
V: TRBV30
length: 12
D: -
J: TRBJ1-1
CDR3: CAWEGGRPEAFF
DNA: TGTGCCTGGGAGGGGGGGCGCCCTGAAGCTTTCTTT

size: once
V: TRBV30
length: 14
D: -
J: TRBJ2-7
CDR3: CAWTGTGASYEQYF
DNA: TGTGCCTGGACAGGAACCGGGGCCTCCTACGAGCAGTACTTC

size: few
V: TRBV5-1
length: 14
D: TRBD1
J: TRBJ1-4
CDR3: CASSLQGAGEKLFF
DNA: TGCGCCAGCAGCTTGCAGGGGGCAGGTGAAAAACTGTTTTTT

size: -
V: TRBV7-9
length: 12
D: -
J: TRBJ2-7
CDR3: CASSLGGTEQYF
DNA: TGTGCCAGCAGCTTAGGCGGGACCGAGCAGTACTTC

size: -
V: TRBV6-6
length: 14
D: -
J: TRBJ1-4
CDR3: CASRRWGRGEKLFF
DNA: TGTGCCAGCAGGAGATGGGGGCGCGGTGAAAAACTGTTTTTT

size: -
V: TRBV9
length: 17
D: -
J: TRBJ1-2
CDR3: CASSVRLEGEANYGYTF
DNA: TGTGCCAGCAGCGTTCGCCTCGAGGGTGAAGCTAACTATGGCTACACCTTC

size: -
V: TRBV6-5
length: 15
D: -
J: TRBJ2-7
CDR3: CASSRTGEGNYEQYF
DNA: TGTGCCAGCAGCCGCACGGGGGAAGGAAACTACGAGCAGTACTTC

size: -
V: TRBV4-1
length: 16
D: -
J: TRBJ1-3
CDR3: CASSQKSIYSGNTIYF
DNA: TGCGCCAGCAGCCAAAAATCCATCTACTCTGGAAACACCATATATTTT

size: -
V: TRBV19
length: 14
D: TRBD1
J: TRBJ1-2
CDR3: CASSQGQGAYGYTF
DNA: TGTGCCAGTAGTCAGGGACAGGGGGCATATGGCTACACCTTC

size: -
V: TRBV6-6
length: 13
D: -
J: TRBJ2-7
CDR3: CASSRTWEDEQYF
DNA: TGTGCCAGCAGTCGAACGTGGGAGGACGAGCAGTACTTC